This T cell receptor (beta chain) emerged from a study of OX40 agonist ivuxolimab in advanced cancers. Germline V gives CDR1 SEHNR, CDR2 FQNEAQ (reference sequence). The CDR3 runs to 12 residues. V was cut by 1 base and J by 4 bases, with 4 bases left in between. Profiled with immunoSEQ multiplex PCR; TCRdb holds only in-frame clones, not every one. The sample records about 78,000 clones, about 90% being singletons. The clonotype originates from an adult with an advanced solid tumor such as melanoma, head and neck, liver or kidney cancer. The chain links TRBV7-9 to TRBJ1-1; no clear D gene. The material was CD4+ or CD8+ T cells sorted from blood, obtained in a trial of the OX40 agonist ivuxolimab. For the CDR3, the DNA is TGTGCCAGCAGCTTAGGGTCCACTGAAGCTTTCTTT. Protein: CASSLGSTEAFF. The full variable domain, completed using reference TRBV7-9 and TRBJ1-1, is DTGVSQNPRHKITKRGQNVTFRCDPISEHNRLYWYRQTLGQGPEFLTYFQNEAQLEKSRLLSDRFSAERPKGSFSTLEIQRTEQGDSAMYLCASSLGSTEAFFGQGTRLTVV.